The next 25 T cell receptor beta chains were all read from a single sample in a study of control samples from healthy donors and cancer patients. TCRdb keeps only in-frame clones here, not all; method: immunoSEQ multiplex PCR. The sample holds about 190,000 clones; approximately 90% are singletons and the top ten take approximately 1.8%. The sample was blood. These receptors were taken from a man aged 25 to 45 in good health.

The V and J genes are TRBV25-1 and TRBJ2-1; D remains ambiguous. The CDR3 consists of 14 residues. Germline assignment: CDR1 MGHDK and CDR2 SYGVNS. The V gene lost 7 bases and the J gene lost 0 bases, with 10 bases spanning the gap. The CDR3 DNA reads as TGTGCCAGCAATACTGGGCGCTCCTACAATGAGCAGTTCTTC. Translated: CASNTGRSYNEQFF. Supplemented by reference TRBV25-1 and TRBJ2-1, the full variable domain reads EADIYQTPRYLVIGTGKKITLECSQTMGHDKMYWYQQDPGMELHLIHYSYGVNSTEKGDLSSESTVSRIRTEHFPLTLESARPSHTSQYLCASNTGRSYNEQFFGPGTRLTVL.

This clone has at least ten counts. The chain joins TRBV11-2 to TRBJ2-7; D possibly corresponds to TRBD2 (6 bases). V shed 3 bases and J shed 5 bases, with 11 bases lying between them. The CDR3 loop spans 13 amino acids. In germline, CDR1 is SGHAT, CDR2 FQNNGV. The CDR3 DNA is TGTGCCAGCAGCTTGGGGGACTGGGACGAGCAGTACTTC. This gives the protein CASSLGDWDEQYF.

CDR3 amino acids: CASAKDPNPWETQYF. The CDR3 DNA reads TGTGCCAGTGCAAAAGACCCCAACCCTTGGGAGACCCAGTACTTC. V and J are TRBV19 and TRBJ2-5; D unresolved. Germline CDR1 is LNHDA and CDR2 is SQIVND (reference sequence). This CDR3 comprises 15 residues. The germline V and J ends were trimmed by 8 bases and 5 bases, with 21 bases remaining between them.

This chain links TRBV5-1 with TRBJ2-2; TRBD1 or TRBD2 may be the D gene (5 bases each). This CDR3 comprises 15 residues. Trimming removed 2 bases at V and 3 bases at J, with 11 bases between. The germline CDR1 and CDR2 sequences are SGHRS and YFSETQ. The CDR3 is CASSFGALDTGELFF. The CDR3 coding sequence is TGCGCCAGCAGCTTCGGGGCTTTGGACACCGGGGAGCTGTTTTTT.

This sequence joins TRBV15 and TRBJ2-1; D gene uncertain. The CDR3 is made up of 10 amino acids. Germline assignment: CDR1 LNHNV and CDR2 YYDKDF (reference sequence). The V end was cut by 9 bases, the J end by 6 bases, with 6 bases between. For the CDR3, the DNA is TGTGCCACGGCCAGCAATGAGCAGTTCTTC. This translates into CATASNEQFF. Looking up the rest from reference TRBV15 and TRBJ2-1 gives the full variable domain: DAMVIQNPRYQVTQFGKPVTLSCSQTLNHNVMYWYQQKSSQAPKLLFHYYDKDFNNEADTPDNFQSRRPNTSFCFLDIRSPGLGDTAMYLCATASNEQFFGPGTRLTVL.

This rearrangement joins TRBV12-3 or TRBV12-4 to TRBJ1-2, with D maybe TRBD1 (6 bases). The CDR3 has 12 residues. V lost 7 bases, J lost 8 bases, and 14 bases lay in between. The CDR3 spells CASTVQGRGYTF. CDR3 DNA: TGTGCCAGCACTGTACAGGGAAGGGGCTACACCTTC.

This chain joins TRBV4-1 and TRBJ2-3; D call uncertain. CDR1 and CDR2 from the germline V gene are MGHRA and YSYEKL. There are 16 residues in the CDR3. Trimming cost V 0 bases and J 3 bases, with 13 bases left between them. The CDR3, as DNA: TGCGCCAGCAGCCAAGATCAGGTTATGGGGACAGATACGCAGTATTTT. Protein sequence: CASSQDQVMGTDTQYF.

V is TRBV10-3 and J is TRBJ2-7, with 9 bases aligning to TRBD2. Germline assignment: CDR1 ENHRY and CDR2 SYGVKD. With V trimmed by 8 bases and J by 6 bases, 11 bases remained unmatched. This CDR3 has 14 residues. CDR3 region: CAIRGASGVSEQYF. The CDR3 DNA is TGTGCCATCCGAGGGGCTAGCGGGGTTTCCGAGCAGTACTTC.

The chain joins TRBV15 to TRBJ2-7; the D is unclear. This CDR3 has 12 residues. Germline values: CDR1 LNHNV, CDR2 YYDKDF (reference sequence). Trimming removed 1 base from V and 5 bases from J, with 6 bases in between. CDR3 DNA: TGTGCCACCAGCAGAGGGATAAACGAGCAGTACTTC. The encoded protein is CATSRGINEQYF.

The J gene is TRBJ1-4, the V gene TRBV7-2, with D uncertain. Germline assignment: CDR1 SGHTA and CDR2 FQGNSA. Deletions cut 5 bases from V and 7 bases from J, with 14 bases between. This CDR3 is 14 amino acids long. The CDR3 coding sequence is TGTGCCAGCAGCGCACGGGGATGGCGTGAAAAACTGTTTTTT. Protein: CASSARGWREKLFF.

The chain uses TRBV25-1 and TRBJ1-4; D possibly corresponds to TRBD1 (5 bases). Trimming left V 4 bases short and J 4 bases short, with 13 bases between. The CDR3 length is 15 residues. The germline gives CDR1 MGHDK, CDR2 SYGVNS. The CDR3: CASSAYRPDNEKLFF. The CDR3 DNA sequence: TGTGCCAGCAGTGCGTACAGGCCAGATAATGAAAAACTGTTTTTT.

CDR3 sequence: CASSQVAANSPLHF. In nucleotides, the CDR3 is TGCGCCAGCAGCCAAGTAGCGGCTAATTCACCCCTCCACTTT. The rearrangement joins TRBV4-1 to TRBJ1-6; D is unresolved. CDR3 length: 14 residues. Trimming cost V 1 base and J 6 bases, with 7 bases left between them. CDR1 and CDR2 from the germline V gene are MGHRA and YSYEKL.

CDR3 loop: CASSIPGTGANEQFF. In DNA form, the CDR3 reads TGTGCCAGCAGCATCCCCGGGACAGGGGCGAATGAGCAGTTCTTC. V usage is TRBV7-9 and J usage is TRBJ2-1, with TRBD1 identical over 10 bases. CDR1 is SEHNR, CDR2 FQNEAQ, per germline (reference sequence). Germline trimming cut 5 bases from V and 7 bases from J; bases unmatched to any gene: 8. There are 15 residues in the CDR3.

The genes are TRBV11-2 and TRBJ2-2; maybe TRBD2 (7 bases). The germline V and J ends were trimmed by 4 bases and 7 bases, with 19 bases remaining between them. Germline V gene sequence: CDR1 SGHAT, CDR2 FQNNGV. The CDR3 runs to 16 residues. The CDR3 nucleotides read TGTGCCAGCAGCTCCCTGGCGGGGGCCACAGGCGGGGAGCTGTTTTTT. Its protein is CASSSLAGATGGELFF.

This chain connects TRBV9 to TRBJ2-3, with TRBD2 matching over 12 bases. The CDR3 loop spans 17 amino acids. Unmatched junction bases numbered 3, after V lost 1 base and J lost 0 bases. Germline assignment: CDR1 SGDLS and CDR2 YYNGEE. CDR3 DNA: TGTGCCAGCAGCGTATCTAGCGGGGGGGCCAGCACAGATACGCAGTATTTT. Its protein product is CASSVSSGGASTDTQYF.

V gene TRBV7-3 combines with J gene TRBJ2-1; D is unresolved. The germline V gene encodes CDR1 SGHTA and CDR2 FQGTGA. This CDR3 spans 13 amino acids. Trimming pared 5 bases from V and 0 bases from J, leaving 5 bases between. The CDR3 protein is CASSENSYNEQFF. Here the CDR3 DNA reads TGTGCCAGCAGCGAAAACTCCTACAATGAGCAGTTCTTC. The full variable domain, its missing parts supplied by reference TRBV7-3 and TRBJ2-1, is GAGVSQTPSNKVTEKGKYVELRCDPISGHTALYWYRQSLGQGPEFLIYFQGTGAADDSGLPNDRFFAVRPEGSVSTLKIQRTERGDSAVYLCASSENSYNEQFFGPGTRLTVL.

The chain uses TRBV4-1 and TRBJ1-1; perhaps TRBD1 as D (6 bases). This CDR3 comprises 19 residues. Germline V gene sequence: CDR1 MGHRA, CDR2 YSYEKL. Deletions cut 1 base from V and 4 bases from J, with 25 bases between. CDR3 sequence: CASSQGRVLGGAIRTEAFF. DNA of the CDR3: TGCGCCAGCAGCCAAGGTCGAGTCTTGGGGGGCGCGATACGCACTGAAGCTTTCTTT.

J is TRBJ2-1 and V is TRBV30; 13 bases align to TRBD2. The V gene end was trimmed by 2 bases and the J gene end by 5 bases; junction bases not matched to a gene: 6. CDR1 is GTSNPN, CDR2 SVGIG, per germline (reference sequence). The CDR3 has 16 amino acids. The CDR3 loop reads CAWSPLGLAGDNEQFF. The CDR3 DNA is TGTGCCTGGAGTCCCTTAGGACTAGCGGGGGACAATGAGCAGTTCTTC.

V and J are TRBV28 and TRBJ1-5, with TRBD1 as a possible D gene (6 bases). Germline V gene lookup returns CDR1 MDHEN and CDR2 SYDVKM. Trimming removed 7 bases from V and 5 bases from J, with 30 bases in between. CDR3 length equals 19 residues. The CDR3 DNA reads as TGTGCCAGCACCTTTTTCCCCTCGGCTCAAGGGGGGTTTCATCAGCCCCAGCATTTT. This codes for CASTFFPSAQGGFHQPQHF.

The CDR3 nucleotides are TGTGCCAGCAGCTTGATGAGACAGAAGAATCAGCCCCAGCATTTT. Protein sequence: CASSLMRQKNQPQHF. The chain recombines TRBV5-6 with TRBJ1-5, with D possibly TRBD1 on 5 matching bases. The CDR3 covers 15 residues. Trimming took off 1 base at V and 4 bases at J, with 12 bases between the two ends. From germline, CDR1 is SGHDT and CDR2 YYEEEE.

The genes are TRBV10-2 and TRBJ1-1; D is unresolved. Germline V gene data show CDR1 as WSHSY and CDR2 as SAAADI. V was clipped by 0 bases and J by 1 base, with 3 bases between them. The CDR3 runs to 13 residues. The CDR3 loop is CASSESENTEAFF. For the CDR3, the DNA is TGCGCCAGCAGTGAGTCAGAGAACACTGAAGCTTTCTTT.

In this sample, this clone turned up once. The V gene is TRBV11-2, the J gene TRBJ1-1; D not resolved. Per the germline V gene, CDR1 is SGHAT and CDR2 is FQNNGV. V was pared by 5 bases and J by 1 base, with 8 bases between. The length of the CDR3 is 13 residues. CDR3 bases: TGTGCCAGCAGCCCCCGGGCGAACACTGAAGCTTTCTTT. Translating it yields CASSPRANTEAFF.

The chain joins TRBV5-1 to TRBJ2-3; 7 bases agree with TRBD2. This CDR3 comprises 15 residues. V trimming: 4 bases; J trimming: 2 bases; junction bases outside the gene matches: 7. CDR1 and CDR2 from the germline V gene are SGHRS and YFSETQ. This chain's CDR3 is CASSQGGGSTDTQYF. The DNA of the CDR3 is TGCGCCAGCAGCCAGGGCGGGGGATCCACAGATACGCAGTATTTT.

The chain employs TRBV2 and TRBJ1-6; D gene uncertain. V was shortened by 3 bases and J by 9 bases, with 12 bases between the two germline ends. The CDR3 runs to 14 residues. Germline CDR1 is SNHLY and CDR2 is FYNNEI. The CDR3: CASSDMGSSSPLHF. CDR3 sequence (DNA): TGTGCCAGCAGTGACATGGGTTCAAGTTCACCCCTCCACTTT.

The chain links TRBV28 to TRBJ2-3; D is uncertain. Trimming removed 9 bases from V and 0 bases from J, with 7 bases in between. The CDR3 consists of 12 residues. In germline, CDR1 is MDHEN, CDR2 SYDVKM. In nucleotides, the CDR3 is TGTGCCAGTATGACTAGCACAGATACGCAGTATTTT. Translated: CASMTSTDTQYF.